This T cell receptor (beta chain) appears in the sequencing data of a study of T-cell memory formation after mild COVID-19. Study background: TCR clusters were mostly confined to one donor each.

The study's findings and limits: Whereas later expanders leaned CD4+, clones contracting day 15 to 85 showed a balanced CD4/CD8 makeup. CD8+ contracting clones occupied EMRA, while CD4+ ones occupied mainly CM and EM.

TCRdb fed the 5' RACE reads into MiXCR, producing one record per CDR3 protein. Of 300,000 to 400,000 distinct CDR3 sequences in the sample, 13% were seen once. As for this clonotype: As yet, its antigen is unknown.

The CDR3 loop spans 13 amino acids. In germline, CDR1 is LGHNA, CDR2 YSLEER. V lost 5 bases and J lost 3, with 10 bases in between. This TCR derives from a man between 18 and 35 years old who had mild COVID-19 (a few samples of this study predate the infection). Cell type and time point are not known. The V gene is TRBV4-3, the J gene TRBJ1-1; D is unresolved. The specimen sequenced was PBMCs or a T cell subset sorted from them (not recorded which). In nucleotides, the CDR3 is TGCGCCAGCAGCTCGTTCCCGGACACTGAAGCTTTCTTT. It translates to CASSSFPDTEAFF.